A selection of T cell receptor beta chains follows, all from one sample in a study of shared clonotypes between healthy human individuals. TCRdb keeps only in-frame clones here, not all; method: immunoSEQ multiplex PCR. The sample includes 2,100,000 or so clones, approximately 96% of them seen just once. Material: naive CD4+ T cells sorted from blood. These receptors all come from a man younger than 30 in good health. The CDR3 runs from the conserved cysteine through the conserved F or W. A D gene is named only where the DNA matches it firmly. Expanded clones get a size class; other rows say once, few or many, or leave the size out.

d_gene: TRBD2
j_gene: TRBJ2-5
abundance: .
v_gene: TRBV29-1
CDR3nt: TGCAGCGTTGAAGATCCCGGGGGGTACCAAGAGACCCAGTACTTC
CDR3aa: CSVEDPGGYQETQYF

d_gene: .
j_gene: TRBJ1-5
abundance: .
v_gene: TRBV28
CDR3nt: TGTGCCAGCAACGACCCGGACATTTATCAGCCCCAGCATTTT
CDR3aa: CASNDPDIYQPQHF

d_gene: .
j_gene: TRBJ2-4
abundance: .
v_gene: TRBV5-1
CDR3nt: TGCGCCAGCAGCTTGTATGGGGGGTACGGAAACATTCAGTACTTC
CDR3aa: CASSLYGGYGNIQYF

d_gene: TRBD1
j_gene: TRBJ2-1
abundance: .
v_gene: TRBV4-3
CDR3nt: TGCGCCAGCACCCCCGGGACAGGGGCCTACAATGAGCAGTTCTTC
CDR3aa: CASTPGTGAYNEQFF

d_gene: .
j_gene: TRBJ1-5
abundance: .
v_gene: TRBV30
CDR3nt: TGTGCCTGGAAGTCTGGGCGGGGGGATCAGCCCCAGCATTTT
CDR3aa: CAWKSGRGDQPQHF

d_gene: TRBD1
j_gene: TRBJ2-7
abundance: .
v_gene: TRBV28
CDR3nt: TGTGCCAGCAGCACCGGGACAGGTCTCTACGAGCAGTACTTC
CDR3aa: CASSTGTGLYEQYF

d_gene: .
j_gene: TRBJ1-6
abundance: .
v_gene: TRBV6-1
CDR3nt: TGTGCCAGCGGGGGGACAAGCAGTTCACCCCTCCACTTT
CDR3aa: CASGGTSSSPLHF

d_gene: .
j_gene: TRBJ2-1
abundance: once
v_gene: TRBV7-2
CDR3nt: TGTGCCAGCAGCTTAGGTGGGTATTTCTACAATGAGCAGTTCTTC
CDR3aa: CASSLGGYFYNEQFF

d_gene: TRBD1
j_gene: TRBJ1-5
abundance: .
v_gene: TRBV18
CDR3nt: TGTGCCAGCTCACCACCGAACAGGGGGGTTCAGCCCCAGCATTTT
CDR3aa: CASSPPNRGVQPQHF

d_gene: TRBD1
j_gene: TRBJ2-2
abundance: once
v_gene: TRBV18
CDR3nt: TGTGCCAGCTCACCACCGTACAGGGGGAGCACCGGGGAGCTGTTTTTT
CDR3aa: CASSPPYRGSTGELFF

d_gene: TRBD1
j_gene: TRBJ1-1
abundance: .
v_gene: TRBV18
CDR3nt: TGTGCCAGCTCAACCCAAGACAGGGGCACTGAAGCTTTCTTT
CDR3aa: CASSTQDRGTEAFF

d_gene: .
j_gene: TRBJ2-7
abundance: .
v_gene: TRBV5-1
CDR3nt: TGCGCCAGCAGCCTCACGGGTCTCTACGAGCAGTACTTC
CDR3aa: CASSLTGLYEQYF

d_gene: .
j_gene: TRBJ2-1
abundance: .
v_gene: TRBV7-8
CDR3nt: TGTGCCAGCAGCTTTGGTCTAGCTTGGGAGCAGTTCTTC
CDR3aa: CASSFGLAWEQFF

d_gene: TRBD1
j_gene: TRBJ2-5
abundance: .
v_gene: TRBV19
CDR3nt: TGTGCCAGTAGTACGCGGACAGGGGGAGGCCAAGAGACCCAGTACTTC
CDR3aa: CASSTRTGGGQETQYF

d_gene: .
j_gene: TRBJ2-3
abundance: .
v_gene: TRBV2
CDR3nt: TGTGCCAGCAGCCAACGACTATCACCGGCCGATACGCAGTATTTT
CDR3aa: CASSQRLSPADTQYF

d_gene: .
j_gene: TRBJ1-4
abundance: .
v_gene: TRBV30
CDR3nt: TGTGCCTGGGGCAGTAATGAAAAACTGTTTTTT
CDR3aa: CAWGSNEKLFF

d_gene: .
j_gene: TRBJ2-5
abundance: .
v_gene: TRBV5-1
CDR3nt: TGCGCCAGCAGCACGCAAGAGACCCAGTACTTC
CDR3aa: CASSTQETQYF

d_gene: TRBD2
j_gene: TRBJ2-1
abundance: .
v_gene: TRBV4-1
CDR3nt: TGCGCCAGCAGCAATAAGCGGACTAGCGGAACCTACAATGAGCAGTTCTTC
CDR3aa: CASSNKRTSGTYNEQFF

d_gene: .
j_gene: TRBJ1-1
abundance: once
v_gene: TRBV4-3
CDR3nt: TGCGCCAGCAGCCAAGATGGAGGCAAAGGGATGGGGGCTTTCTTT
CDR3aa: CASSQDGGKGMGAFF

d_gene: .
j_gene: TRBJ1-5
abundance: .
v_gene: TRBV27
CDR3nt: TGTGCCAGCAGCCCATCGGGGAACAGGCATAAGAATCAGCCCCAGCATTTT
CDR3aa: CASSPSGNRHKNQPQHF

d_gene: .
j_gene: TRBJ2-2
abundance: .
v_gene: TRBV25-1
CDR3nt: TGTGCCAGCAGTGAGATGACAGGGAACACCGGGGAGCTGTTTTTT
CDR3aa: CASSEMTGNTGELFF

d_gene: TRBD1
j_gene: TRBJ2-7
abundance: .
v_gene: TRBV29-1
CDR3nt: TGCAGCGTTGCCCAGGGGGCCTCAACCTACGAGCAGTACTTC
CDR3aa: CSVAQGASTYEQYF

d_gene: .
j_gene: TRBJ2-7
abundance: .
v_gene: TRBV28
CDR3nt: TGTGCCAGCAGTCCCCCGGGGGGCGAATCCTACGAGCAGTACTTC
CDR3aa: CASSPPGGESYEQYF

d_gene: .
j_gene: TRBJ2-4
abundance: .
v_gene: TRBV30
CDR3nt: TGTGCCTATGGGGGACCGTTGGCCAAAAACATTCAGTACTTC
CDR3aa: CAYGGPLAKNIQYF

d_gene: TRBD1
j_gene: TRBJ1-5
abundance: once
v_gene: TRBV7-2
CDR3nt: TGTGCCAGCAGACGGACAGGGATGCAGCCCCAGCATTTT
CDR3aa: CASRRTGMQPQHF

d_gene: .
j_gene: TRBJ2-1
abundance: .
v_gene: TRBV5-1
CDR3nt: TGCGCCAGCAGCTTGGACACCTACAATGAGCAGTTCTTC
CDR3aa: CASSLDTYNEQFF

d_gene: .
j_gene: TRBJ2-3
abundance: .
v_gene: TRBV15
CDR3nt: TGTGCCACCAACGGCCAGGGGAACACAGATACGCAGTATTTT
CDR3aa: CATNGQGNTDTQYF

d_gene: .
j_gene: TRBJ2-3
abundance: .
v_gene: TRBV7-9
CDR3nt: TGTGCCAGCAGCAGAGGAGGTTTCACAGATACGCAGTATTTT
CDR3aa: CASSRGGFTDTQYF

d_gene: .
j_gene: TRBJ2-1
abundance: .
v_gene: TRBV10-1
CDR3nt: TGCGCCAGCAGTGAGTCCGGCAGGGGGGGCTACAATGAGCAGTTCTTC
CDR3aa: CASSESGRGGYNEQFF

d_gene: .
j_gene: TRBJ1-1
abundance: .
v_gene: TRBV25-1
CDR3nt: TGTGCCAGCAGTGATTTCACTGAAGCTTTCTTT
CDR3aa: CASSDFTEAFF

d_gene: TRBD2
j_gene: TRBJ2-7
abundance: .
v_gene: TRBV4-3
CDR3nt: TGCGCCAGCAGCCAAGCGCTAGCGGGAAACTACGAGCAGTACTTC
CDR3aa: CASSQALAGNYEQYF

d_gene: .
j_gene: TRBJ1-1
abundance: .
v_gene: TRBV30
CDR3nt: TGTGCCTGGAGAGGGAACACTGAAGCTTTCTTT
CDR3aa: CAWRGNTEAFF

d_gene: TRBD1
j_gene: TRBJ2-7
abundance: .
v_gene: TRBV6-5
CDR3nt: TGTGCCAGCAGTCTTTCCGGGACAGGGATTGACGAGCAGTACTTC
CDR3aa: CASSLSGTGIDEQYF

d_gene: .
j_gene: TRBJ2-1
abundance: .
v_gene: TRBV5-1
CDR3nt: TGCGCCAGCAGCCCAGACGATGCCTACAATGAGCAGTTCTTC
CDR3aa: CASSPDDAYNEQFF

d_gene: .
j_gene: TRBJ1-5
abundance: .
v_gene: TRBV28
CDR3nt: TGTGCCAGCAGTAAAGGACAGACTAGCAATCAGCCCCAGCATTTT
CDR3aa: CASSKGQTSNQPQHF

d_gene: TRBD1
j_gene: TRBJ1-1
abundance: .
v_gene: TRBV5-1
CDR3nt: TGCGCCAGCAGCGAAGGACAGGGGGACACTGAAGCTTTCTTT
CDR3aa: CASSEGQGDTEAFF

d_gene: .
j_gene: TRBJ1-2
abundance: .
v_gene: TRBV27
CDR3nt: TGTGCCAGCAGTTTCCAGGGGCTGGGGGGCTACACCTTC
CDR3aa: CASSFQGLGGYTF

d_gene: TRBD2
j_gene: TRBJ2-7
abundance: .
v_gene: TRBV13
CDR3nt: TGTGCCAGCAGCCGAGAGCGGGACTCCTACGAGCAGTACTTC
CDR3aa: CASSRERDSYEQYF

d_gene: TRBD2
j_gene: TRBJ2-4
abundance: .
v_gene: TRBV5-1
CDR3nt: TGCGCCAGCACGCCCCCACCCGGGAGGGAGGTAGAGAGGGGGGCCAAAAACATTCAGTACTTC
CDR3aa: CASTPPPGREVERGAKNIQYF

d_gene: TRBD1
j_gene: TRBJ2-7
abundance: .
v_gene: TRBV5-4
CDR3nt: TGTGCCAGCAGTTCCGGGACAGATCTCTCCTACGAGCAGTACTTC
CDR3aa: CASSSGTDLSYEQYF

d_gene: TRBD1
j_gene: TRBJ2-7
abundance: .
v_gene: TRBV6-5
CDR3nt: TGTGCCAGCAGGCCGGGACAGGGGTCCTACGAGCAGTACTTC
CDR3aa: CASRPGQGSYEQYF

d_gene: TRBD2
j_gene: TRBJ2-3
abundance: .
v_gene: TRBV6-6
CDR3nt: TGTGCCACCAATAGCGGGGGCACAGATACGCAGTATTTT
CDR3aa: CATNSGGTDTQYF

d_gene: .
j_gene: TRBJ1-5
abundance: .
v_gene: TRBV5-1
CDR3nt: TGCGCCAGCAGCTTGGCCGGAGGGGGATATCAGCCCCAGCATTTT
CDR3aa: CASSLAGGGYQPQHF

d_gene: .
j_gene: TRBJ1-2
abundance: .
v_gene: TRBV5-1
CDR3nt: TGCGCCAGCAGCCGAGGGGGGAAGGACTATGGCTACACCTTC
CDR3aa: CASSRGGKDYGYTF

d_gene: TRBD2
j_gene: TRBJ2-1
abundance: .
v_gene: TRBV18
CDR3nt: TGTGCCAGCTCACCAACGCGGGGGGTGCACAATGAGCAGTTCTTC
CDR3aa: CASSPTRGVHNEQFF

d_gene: .
j_gene: TRBJ2-3
abundance: .
v_gene: TRBV7-9
CDR3nt: TGTGCCAGCAGCACGGATACATTGGCAGATACGCAGTATTTT
CDR3aa: CASSTDTLADTQYF

d_gene: .
j_gene: TRBJ1-2
abundance: .
v_gene: TRBV5-1
CDR3nt: TGCGCCAGCAGCGGAGCCCCTCCGTCTATTGGCTACACCTTC
CDR3aa: CASSGAPPSIGYTF

d_gene: .
j_gene: TRBJ1-5
abundance: .
v_gene: TRBV7-2
CDR3nt: TGTGCCAGCAGCCGATCAATCACGGAGCCCCAGCATTTT
CDR3aa: CASSRSITEPQHF